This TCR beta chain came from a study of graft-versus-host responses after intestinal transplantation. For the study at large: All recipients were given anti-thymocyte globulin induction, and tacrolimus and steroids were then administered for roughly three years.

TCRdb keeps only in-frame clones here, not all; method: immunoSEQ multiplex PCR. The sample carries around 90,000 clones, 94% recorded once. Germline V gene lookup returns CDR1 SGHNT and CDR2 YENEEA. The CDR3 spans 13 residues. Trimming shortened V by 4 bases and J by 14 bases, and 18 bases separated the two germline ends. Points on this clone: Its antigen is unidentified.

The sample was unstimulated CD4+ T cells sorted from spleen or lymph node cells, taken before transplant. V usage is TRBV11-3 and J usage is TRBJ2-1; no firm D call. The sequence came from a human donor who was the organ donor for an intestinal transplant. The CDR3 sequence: CASSSWVSQSKFF. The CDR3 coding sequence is TGTGCCAGCAGCTCCTGGGTTAGTCAGAGTAAGTTCTTC.